This is a list of T cell receptor beta chains from one sample in a study of T cells after yellow fever vaccination. TCRdb re-analysed the 5' RACE reads in MiXCR, keeping a single row per CDR3 protein. The sample lists some 150,000 distinct CDR3 sequences, less than 8.5% occurring once. The starting material was CD4+ T cells sorted from PBMCs, obtained 10 days after the yellow fever booster vaccination. All receptors derive from a man aged 25-45 years who received the YFV17D yellow fever vaccine. Both conserved end residues are part of each CDR3. Each record gives: D gene, clone size, V gene, J gene, CDR3 protein, CDR3 DNA. The D gene is left open where the match is weak. The size entry is marked missing in some rows and otherwise reads once, few, many or a size class.

>TRBD1|many|TRBV6-5|TRBJ1-4
CASGQTGREKLFF
TGTGCCAGCGGTCAGACAGGGCGAGAAAAACTGTTTTTT
>.|.|TRBV6-5|TRBJ2-7
CASSYRESWYEQYF
TGTGCCAGCAGTTACAGGGAGTCCTGGTACGAGCAGTACTTC
>TRBD1|many|TRBV5-1|TRBJ2-7
CASSLKGQSYEQYF
TGCGCCAGCAGCTTGAAGGGACAGTCCTACGAGCAGTACTTC
>.|.|TRBV3-1|TRBJ2-3
CASSPAGGRADTQYF
TGTGCCAGCAGCCCCGCCGGGGGCAGGGCAGATACGCAGTATTTT
>TRBD1|many|TRBV6-6|TRBJ1-1
CASSYSLGGTGEAFF
TGTGCCAGCAGTTACTCGTTGGGGGGGACAGGTGAAGCTTTCTTT
>.|many|TRBV5-6|TRBJ2-7
CASSHIQITYEQYF
TGTGCCAGCAGCCATATACAGATCACCTACGAGCAGTACTTC
>TRBD2|many|TRBV28|TRBJ2-5
CASSSSGRGMETQYF
TGTGCCAGCAGTTCTAGCGGGAGGGGCATGGAGACCCAGTACTTC
>TRBD2|.|TRBV9|TRBJ2-2
CASSGRLAENTGELFF
TGTGCCAGCAGCGGACGACTAGCGGAAAACACCGGGGAGCTGTTTTTT
>.|many|TRBV7-2|TRBJ2-5
CASSLAFQETQYF
TGTGCCAGCAGCTTAGCCTTTCAAGAGACCCAGTACTTC
>TRBD2|few|TRBV11-2|TRBJ2-5
CASSLARTSGETQYF
TGTGCCAGCAGCCTAGCGAGGACTAGCGGGGAGACCCAGTACTTC
>.|many|TRBV7-2|TRBJ2-5
CASTGRGLQETQYF
TGTGCCAGCACCGGAAGGGGACTCCAAGAGACCCAGTACTTC
>.|many|TRBV20-1|TRBJ2-7
CSARPGDSLYEQYF
TGCAGTGCCCGCCCGGGGGACAGTCTCTACGAGCAGTACTTC
>TRBD1|many|TRBV3-1|TRBJ2-1
CASSPPGTGVFAVF
TGTGCCAGCAGCCCCCCAGGGACAGGGGTCTTCGCGGTCTTC
>.|.|TRBV19|TRBJ2-3
CASSSWGTSDTQYF
TGTGCCAGTAGTTCCTGGGGTACCTCTGATACGCAGTATTTT
>.|many|TRBV15|TRBJ1-5
CATSRDPTGGNQPQHF
TGTGCCACCAGCAGAGACCCCACGGGTGGCAATCAGCCCCAGCATTTT
>.|.|TRBV7-2|TRBJ1-2
CASSLDIQLNYGYTF
TGTGCCAGCAGCTTAGATATACAGCTAAACTATGGCTACACCTTC
>.|many|TRBV12-3/TRBV12-4|TRBJ2-1
CASSPRDQSLANEQFF
TGTGCCAGCAGTCCCCGGGACCAAAGTCTGGCCAATGAGCAGTTCTTC
>.|many|TRBV12-3/TRBV12-4|TRBJ2-7
CASGSSTYEQYF
TGTGCCAGCGGGTCCTCCACCTACGAGCAGTACTTC
>.|many|TRBV20-1|TRBJ2-5
CSARDRGAGPQETQYF
TGCAGTGCTAGAGATCGGGGGGCGGGACCGCAAGAGACCCAGTACTTC
>.|many|TRBV5-1|TRBJ2-1
CASSPGLRVGEQFF
TGCGCCAGCAGCCCGGGACTCCGTGTAGGTGAGCAGTTCTTC
>.|.|TRBV19|TRBJ2-1
CASSTPARSSYNEQFF
TGTGCCAGTAGCACCCCCGCGCGGAGCTCCTACAATGAGCAGTTCTTC
>TRBD2|many|TRBV4-3|TRBJ2-1
CASSQQGRLTSGSSYNEQFF
TGCGCCAGCAGCCAACAGGGGAGGTTGACTAGCGGGAGTTCTTACAATGAGCAGTTCTTC
>.|many|TRBV4-3|TRBJ2-7
CASSQDSGTYEQYF
TGCGCCAGCAGCCAAGATTCAGGTACCTACGAGCAGTACTTC
>.|many|TRBV7-2|TRBJ2-1
CASGKFYNEQFF
TGTGCCAGCGGGAAGTTCTACAATGAGCAGTTCTTC
>TRBD1|many|TRBV3-1|TRBJ2-7
CASSQGQWYEQYF
TGTGCCAGCAGCCAGGGACAGTGGTACGAGCAGTACTTC
>TRBD2|many|TRBV19|TRBJ2-7
CASRKSGVNYEQYF
TGTGCCAGTAGGAAGAGCGGGGTAAACTACGAGCAGTACTTC
>TRBD1|few|TRBV12-3/TRBV12-4|TRBJ1-2
CASSLVLAGQGGGYTF
TGTGCCAGCAGTTTAGTACTGGCGGGACAGGGAGGCGGCTACACCTTC
>.|few|TRBV5-1|TRBJ2-5
CASSGLRETQYF
TGCGCCAGCAGCGGGCTGCGGGAGACCCAGTACTTC
>TRBD1|many|TRBV20-1|TRBJ2-7
CSARRGTGTYEQYF
TGCAGTGCTAGGAGGGGGACAGGCACCTACGAGCAGTACTTC
>.|many|TRBV28|TRBJ2-7
CASRPGNGYEQYF
TGTGCCAGCAGGCCCGGGAACGGCTACGAGCAGTACTTC
>.|many|TRBV27|TRBJ2-5
CASSFKNPQETQYF
TGTGCCAGCAGTTTTAAGAACCCCCAAGAGACCCAGTACTTC
>.|many|TRBV12-3/TRBV12-4|TRBJ2-7
CASSFRGWHEQYF
TGTGCCAGCAGTTTCCGGGGGTGGCACGAGCAGTACTTC
>.|.|TRBV5-1|TRBJ2-5
CASNIDSQETQYF
TGCGCCAGCAATATAGACAGCCAAGAGACCCAGTACTTC
>.|many|TRBV7-2|TRBJ2-1
CASSLATTRGTNEQFF
TGTGCCAGCAGCTTAGCGACTACCCGGGGGACCAATGAGCAGTTCTTC
>.|many|TRBV20-1|TRBJ2-3
CSASRADTQYF
TGCAGTGCTAGTCGAGCAGATACGCAGTATTTT
>.|many|TRBV5-6|TRBJ2-1
CASTNPNGEMGFF
TGTGCCAGCACCAACCCCAACGGGGAGATGGGGTTCTTC
>TRBD2|many|TRBV4-2|TRBJ2-3
CASSQDSMAGGTDTQYF
TGCGCCAGCAGCCAAGATTCTATGGCGGGGGGCACAGATACGCAGTATTTT
>TRBD2|few|TRBV27|TRBJ2-1
CASSLSYGSGSRFEQFF
TGTGCCAGCAGTTTATCCTATGGTAGCGGGAGTAGATTTGAGCAGTTCTTC
>.|many|TRBV5-1|TRBJ2-1
CASSFLANSYNEQFF
TGCGCCAGCAGCTTTCTAGCGAACTCCTACAATGAGCAGTTCTTC
>.|many|TRBV5-1|TRBJ2-3
CASSSGTDTQYF
TGCGCCAGCAGCTCCGGCACAGATACGCAGTATTTT
>.|many|TRBV4-3|TRBJ2-1
CASSQELSPGVEQFF
TGCGCCAGCAGCCAAGAACTATCTCCAGGGGTTGAGCAGTTCTTC
>.|few|TRBV7-6|TRBJ2-7
CASSVGAGALYEQYF
TGTGCCAGCAGCGTGGGGGCAGGAGCTCTCTACGAGCAGTACTTC
>.|few|TRBV20-1|TRBJ2-1
CSARAGGGGDNEQFF
TGCAGTGCTAGAGCTGGGGGAGGTGGGGACAATGAGCAGTTCTTC
>TRBD1|many|TRBV28|TRBJ1-1
CASGAGGSDTEAFF
TGTGCCAGCGGAGCAGGGGGCTCGGACACTGAAGCTTTCTTT